Below are 27 T cell receptor beta chains sequenced from a single sample in a study of CD8+CD57+ T cells in acquired aplastic anemia. The patients chosen for sequencing had shown expansion of CD8+CD57+ cells (detected by flow cytometry). TCR beta VDJ combinations and CDR3 sequences were profiled from genomic DNA. TCRdb passed the reads through MiXCR, listing each CDR3 protein once. The sample yields around 200,000 distinct CDR3 sequences, about half seen once. Sequences were obtained from sorted CD4+, CD8+, or CD8+CD57+ T cells (not recorded which) from PBMCs. These receptors were obtained from a human donor with aplastic anemia.

A few counts support this clonotype. The rearrangement joins TRBV18 to TRBJ1-2, with D unresolved. Trimming took 3 bases from V and 3 from J, leaving 11 bases between them. CDR1 and CDR2 (germline): KGHSH, LQKENI. This CDR3 is 14 amino acids long. The chain's CDR3 is CASSPGVGDYGYTF. The CDR3 nucleotides read TGTGCCAGCTCACCGGGAGTCGGCGACTATGGCTACACCTTC.

There are many counts of this clonotype. This chain links TRBV5-1 with TRBJ2-5; D perhaps matches TRBD1 (6 bases). The V and J ends lost 0 bases and 5 bases respectively, with 14 bases between them. Germline-derived CDR1 and CDR2 are SGHRS and YFSETQ. CDR3 length: 15 amino acids. The CDR3 protein is CASSLVAGDVETQYF. CDR3 bases: TGCGCCAGCAGCTTGGTAGCAGGGGACGTGGAGACCCAGTACTTC.

This clonotype was counted many times. V and J are TRBV9 and TRBJ2-1; D is unresolved. V lost 0 bases, J lost 5 bases, and 6 bases lay in between. CDR1 is SGDLS and CDR2 is YYNGEE in the germline V gene. CDR3 length equals 13 residues. CDR3 nucleotide sequence: TGTGCCAGCAGCGTAGTCCAGGACAATGAGCAGTTCTTC. It encodes CASSVVQDNEQFF.

This clonotype was counted at least ten times. The chain joins TRBV10-3 to TRBJ1-5; D ambiguous. The CDR3 spans 15 residues. Germline V gene sequence: CDR1 ENHRY, CDR2 SYGVKD. The germline V and J ends were trimmed by 3 bases and 4 bases, with 13 bases remaining between them. CDR3 region: CAISDPRGPNQPQHF. DNA for the CDR3: TGTGCCATCAGTGACCCCCGAGGTCCAAATCAGCCCCAGCATTTT.

This clonotype appeared a few times. The chain employs TRBV12-3 or TRBV12-4 and TRBJ2-7, with 8 positions matching TRBD1. V was clipped by 5 bases and J by 6 bases; unmatched bases: 6. The CDR3 has 13 residues. As DNA, the CDR3 is TGTGCCAGCAGTACGACAGGGGTCGGCGAGCAGTACTTC. Protein product: CASSTTGVGEQYF.

This clonotype was seen at least ten times. This chain links TRBV20-1 with TRBJ2-7, with 9 bases that match TRBD1. The CDR3 length is 14 residues. Trimming took 2 bases from V and 3 from J; bases not matched to a gene: 5. Germline values: CDR1 DFQATT, CDR2 SNEGSKA (reference sequence). The CDR3 DNA follows: TGCAGTGCTAGACGACAGGGGGACAACTACGAGCAGTACTTC. It encodes CSARRQGDNYEQYF.

This clonotype was found many times. The CDR3 here is CASSEPGQGDEQYF. CDR3 coding DNA: TGTGCCAGCAGTGAACCGGGACAGGGGGACGAGCAGTACTTC. This sequence joins TRBV6-1 and TRBJ2-7, with 11 positions matching TRBD1. The CDR3 loop spans 14 amino acids. CDR1 is MNHNS, CDR2 SASEGT, per germline. With 2 bases clipped from V and 5 bases from J, the junction kept 2 bases outside the gene matches.

Regarding this clonotype: A junction boundary mismatches the germline segment, possibly from a read error. The V and J genes are TRBV5-1 and TRBJ1-6, with no clear D. Per germline, CDR1 SGHRS and CDR2 YFSETQ. The CDR3 runs to 14 residues. Here the CDR3 DNA reads TGTGCCAGCAGCGTGCTCGCAGTCGATTCACCCCTCCACTTT. It is translated as CASSVLAVDSPLHF.

J is TRBJ1-5 and V is TRBV10-3, with D perhaps TRBD1 (5 bases). Germline CDR1 is ENHRY and CDR2 is SYGVKD. V was clipped by 0 bases and J by 0 bases, with 6 bases between them. The CDR3 totals 15 residues. The chain's CDR3 is CAISESQGSNQPQHF. The CDR3 DNA is TGTGCCATCAGTGAGTCCCAGGGTAGCAATCAGCCCCAGCATTTT.

In this sample, this clonotype turned up many times. The chain carries TRBV20-1 and TRBJ2-1, with 12 bases aligning to TRBD2. The V segment lost 1 base and the J segment 4 bases; nucleotides outside the gene matches: 8. Germline-derived CDR1 and CDR2 are DFQATT and SNEGSKA (reference sequence). This CDR3 spans 17 amino acids. The CDR3 loop is CSARGLAGGPLYNEQFF. The CDR3 DNA reads as TGCAGTGCTAGAGGGCTAGCGGGGGGGCCCCTATACAATGAGCAGTTCTTC.

This sequence joins TRBV5-8 and TRBJ2-5, with 16 positions matching TRBD2. CDR1 and CDR2 (germline): SGHTS, YDEGEE. This CDR3 comprises 19 residues. The trim removed 4 bases at V and 3 bases at J, leaving 12 bases unmatched. CDR3: CASSQDLRGTSGGEETQYF. CDR3 nucleotide sequence: TGTGCCAGCAGCCAAGATCTTAGAGGGACTAGCGGGGGGGAAGAGACCCAGTACTTC.

The CDR3 protein is CASSVGTNEKLFF. The CDR3 coding sequence is TGTGCCAGCAGCGTAGGGACTAATGAAAAACTGTTTTTT. This rearrangement joins TRBV9 to TRBJ1-4; D not certain. The CDR3 has 13 amino acids. V was clipped by 0 bases and J by 2 bases, with 2 bases between them. CDR1 and CDR2 (germline): SGDLS, YYNGEE.

About this clonotype: A much larger clone lies a single base off, so this may be a read error. The chain joins TRBV14 to TRBJ1-4; no clear D gene. The V gene lost 1 base and the J gene lost 6 bases, with 12 bases spanning the gap. The CDR3 consists of 15 residues. CDR1 is SGHDN and CDR2 is FVKESK in the germline V gene. This chain's CDR3 is CASSQGGRPDEKLFF. Here the CDR3 DNA reads TGTGCCAGCAGCCAAGGAGGCCGACCAGATGAAAAACTGTTTTTT.

V is TRBV2 and J is TRBJ1-1, with D unclear. V was cut by 7 bases and J by 0 bases, with 12 bases left in between. From germline, CDR1 is SNHLY and CDR2 FYNNEI. This CDR3 has 14 amino acids. CDR3 amino acids: CASTLRRMNTEAFF. The CDR3 DNA reads as TGTGCCAGCACCTTACGCCGGATGAACACTGAAGCTTTCTTT. Based on the CDR3 plus reference TRBV2 and TRBJ1-1, the full variable domain is EPEVTQTPSHQVTQMGQEVILRCVPISNHLYFYWYRQILGQKVEFLVSFYNNEISEKSEIFDDQFSVERPDGSNFTLKIRSTKLEDSAMYFCASTLRRMNTEAFFGQGTRLTVV.

This clonotype has more than one count but fewer than ten. A clone one base away is much larger, so this may be a read error. The rearrangement links TRBV19 to TRBJ1-1; tentative D call: TRBD1 (5 bases). Germline V CDR1 and CDR2: LNHDA, SQIVND (reference sequence). This CDR3 comprises 15 residues. The CDR3 loop is CASITGNTMNTEALF. Here the CDR3 DNA reads TGTGCCAGTATAACAGGTAATACGATGAACACTGAAGCTCTCTTT.

This clonotype was picked up many times. The chain is built from TRBV7-9 and TRBJ1-4, with D tentatively TRBD1 (6 bases). The CDR3 consists of 15 residues. V shed 5 bases and J shed 7 bases, with 17 bases lying between them. The germline CDR1 and CDR2 sequences are SEHNR and FQNEAQ (reference sequence). The CDR3 region is CASSLPRGAGEKLFF. The CDR3 coding sequence is TGTGCCAGCAGCCTCCCCCGGGGGGCAGGTGAAAAACTGTTTTTT. Combining the CDR3 with reference TRBV7-9 and TRBJ1-4 gives the whole variable domain DTGVSQNPRHKITKRGQNVTFRCDPISEHNRLYWYRQTLGQGPEFLTYFQNEAQLEKSRLLSDRFSAERPKGSFSTLEIQRTEQGDSAMYLCASSLPRGAGEKLFFGSGTQLSVL.

The V gene is TRBV12-5, the J gene TRBJ1-6; TRBD1 agrees at 7 bases. Germline CDR1 reads LGHNT; CDR2 reads FRNRAP. The CDR3 length is 14 residues. Written as DNA, the CDR3 is TGTGCCAGCAGCGACAGGGCTTATAATTCACCCCTCCACTTT. Encoded protein: CASSDRAYNSPLHF.

In its sample, this clonotype was seen many times. This rearrangement joins TRBV6-6 to TRBJ2-1, with a possible D match to TRBD2 (5 bases). The germline V gene has CDR1 MNHNY and CDR2 SVGAGI (reference sequence). The CDR3 runs to 14 residues. The V end lost 7 bases, the J end lost 7 bases, and 17 bases lay between the germline ends. The CDR3: CASKTRVGENEQFF. The CDR3 nucleotides are TGTGCCAGCAAAACCCGGGTCGGGGAGAATGAGCAGTTCTTC.

At least ten counts were recorded for this clonotype. This chain connects TRBV19 to TRBJ1-5; D remains unclear. The CDR3 contains 14 residues. Looked up from germline, CDR1 is LNHDA and CDR2 is SQIVND (reference sequence). V gave up 11 bases and J gave up 2 bases, with 16 bases separating them. CDR3 sequence: CAAAQEPRNQPQHF. The DNA of the CDR3 is TGTGCCGCCGCCCAGGAGCCGCGCAATCAGCCCCAGCATTTT.

This clonotype was seen repeatedly, ten times or more. This rearrangement joins TRBV25-1 to TRBJ1-6; D call uncertain. CDR1 and CDR2 from the germline V gene are MGHDK and SYGVNS. The CDR3 extends over 13 amino acids. The V gene lost 4 bases and the J gene lost 6 bases, with 7 bases spanning the gap. The CDR3 region has the DNA TGTGCCAGCAGTGGGCAGACTAATTCACCCCTCCACTTT. The encoded protein is CASSGQTNSPLHF.

Many counts were recorded for this clonotype. CDR3 bases: TGTGCCAGTAGGGGGACGGGGCAGTCGTTTAATTCACCCCTCCACTTT. Encoded protein: CASRGTGQSFNSPLHF. The chain is built from TRBV19 and TRBJ1-6, with D perhaps TRBD1 (5 bases). The CDR3 consists of 16 residues. Germline V gene lookup returns CDR1 LNHDA and CDR2 SQIVND (reference sequence). V was shortened by 6 bases and J by 6 bases, with 18 bases between the two germline ends.

This clonotype has just a few counts. The chain combines TRBV20-1 with TRBJ1-5, with 7 nucleotides matching TRBD1. The CDR3 length is 15 residues. V shed 2 bases and J 2 bases; nucleotides not matched to a gene: 6. Germline assignment: CDR1 DFQATT and CDR2 SNEGSKA (reference sequence). The CDR3 spells CSARTGAPGNQPQHF. CDR3 nucleotide sequence: TGCAGTGCTAGAACAGGGGCGCCGGGCAATCAGCCCCAGCATTTT.

This chain connects TRBV28 to TRBJ1-3, with TRBD1 as a possible D gene (6 bases). Germline CDR1 MDHEN, CDR2 SYDVKM. The CDR3 length is 14 residues. Between the trimmed V and J ends, which lost 5 bases and 5 bases, there was a span of 13 bases. This CDR3 reads CASSTQGKRNTIYF. In nucleotides, the CDR3 is TGTGCCAGCAGTACGCAGGGGAAGCGAAACACCATATATTTT.

The chain links TRBV5-4 to TRBJ1-1; TRBD1 agrees at 12 bases. CDR3 length equals 19 residues. Germline trimming cut 3 bases from V and 3 bases from J; bases unmatched to any gene: 15. CDR1 is SGHNT and CDR2 is YYREEE in the germline V gene (reference sequence). The CDR3 DNA reads as TGTGCCAGCAGCTCACCGGGACAGGGGGCGCGGGTGGTAGACACTGAAGCTTTCTTT. Translating it yields CASSSPGQGARVVDTEAFF.

Many counts were recorded for this clonotype. The genes are TRBV5-1 and TRBJ2-7; D gene uncertain. The germline CDR1 and CDR2 sequences are SGHRS and YFSETQ. The CDR3 covers 12 residues. V lost 2 bases and J lost 6, with 9 bases in between. The CDR3 DNA reads TGCGCCAGCAGCTTTCGGCAAAGCGAGCAGTACTTC. Encoded protein: CASSFRQSEQYF.

This clonotype was seen repeatedly, ten times or more. The rearrangement links TRBV11-3 to TRBJ2-1; 9 bases fit TRBD2. CDR1 is SGHNT and CDR2 is YENEEA in the germline V gene. Germline trimming cut 5 bases from V and 5 bases from J; bases unmatched to any gene: 4. This CDR3 region has 14 residues. CDR3 residues: CASSPGTSNNEQFF. The DNA for the CDR3 is TGTGCCAGCAGCCCCGGGACTAGCAACAATGAGCAGTTCTTC.

The chain has TRBV3-1 and TRBJ2-7; D assignment may be TRBD1 or TRBD2 (5 bases each). Germline CDR1 LGHDT, CDR2 YNNKEL (reference sequence). Trimming removed 2 bases at V and 2 bases at J, with 13 bases between. The CDR3 covers 15 residues. The CDR3 reads CASSQMGDSAYEQYF. CDR3 DNA: TGTGCCAGCAGCCAAATGGGAGACAGTGCCTACGAGCAGTACTTC.